A single T cell receptor beta chain is shown here with its context. Its target is not known. A read error may account for a junction end that differs from germline. The data were obtained in a study of blood T cells in healthy people across ages. Overall study results and limits: PBMCs were not sorted, which prevented a conclusive comparison of naive versus antigen-experienced cells. Versus aged donors, long-lived donors had higher diversity and more naive CD4+ cells.

This CDR3 has 12 amino acids. In germline, CDR1 is SGHDT, CDR2 YYEEEE. Then a second PCR, running roughly 7 to 12 cycles, was carried out with a sample-barcoded 5' primer and a J-beta primer mix. Via MiXCR, TCRdb re-called the 5' RACE reads, giving one row per CDR3 protein. This sample yields more than 900,000 distinct CDR3 sequences, of which roughly 28% are seen a single time; 10% belongs to the top ten. In addition, the sample was reused for a study of T cells of mothers and their children. That work states: Both sample barcodes and 2-4 random nucleotides came from the M1S primer of the second PCR.

The receptor's source is a woman aged 40 to 55 in good health. The sequenced material came from blood. The V call is TRBV5-6, the J call TRBJ1-1; D is unclear. The DNA of the CDR3 is TGTGCCAGCAGCTTGCAACGGAGTGAAGCTGTCTTT. Its protein product is CASSLQRSEAVF.